This T cell receptor (beta chain) was sequenced in a study of T-cell reconstitution after alpha-beta-depleted transplantation in children. General study findings and limits: Some patients owed their high day-60 TCRbeta diversity to surviving recipient T cells and thymic progenitors. Several hundred expanded graft clones reportedly gave rise to the alpha-beta T cells present about two months after transplant. The authors attributed T-cell counts and diversity one year after transplant mostly to newly produced T cells.

The authors prepared the TCRbeta library with unique molecular identifiers. TCRdb itself ran the PCR reads through MiXCR, one entry per CDR3 protein. This table has about 290,000 distinct CDR3 sequences, over 7% appearing once. The V gene's germline CDR1 is SGHDT and CDR2 YYEEEE. J gave up 4 bases and V 0 bases, and 12 bases lay outside the gene matches. The CDR3 is 21 residues long. This clonotype was counted ten times or more. Its antigen is currently unknown. The starting material was peripheral blood, obtained 360 days after TCRalphabeta/CD19-depleted stem cell transplant. The rearrangement links TRBV5-6 to TRBJ2-2; TRBD2 aligns across 16 bases. This TCR was sampled from a female patient aged 2-10 years who had a stem cell transplant for Fanconi anemia, so the T cells may come from the graft donor. This CDR3 is CASSLELGLAGGPYPTGELFF. The CDR3 DNA reads as TGTGCCAGCAGCTTGGAGTTGGGACTAGCGGGGGGGCCGTATCCCACCGGGGAGCTGTTTTTT.